This T cell receptor beta chain was identified during a study of OX40 agonist ivuxolimab in advanced cancers. In the study overall: Patients receiving dose escalation had hepatocellular carcinoma, melanoma, renal cell or head and neck cancer. In three patients, partial responses were observed, one with hepatocellular carcinoma and two with cutaneous melanoma. Points from the study as a whole: Dose levels from 0.1 to 3.0 mg/kg saw CD4+ and CD8+ blood T cells expand clonally by week 6. Antigen specificity of clonally expanded peripheral T cells was not established.

Worth noting for this clone: Its antigen is not known.

Trimming took off 6 bases at V and 1 base at J, with 15 bases between the two ends. CDR3 length: 16 amino acids. From germline, CDR1 is MDHEN and CDR2 SYDVKM. Profiled with immunoSEQ multiplex PCR; TCRdb holds only in-frame clones, not every one. The table has roughly 60,000 clones, around 83% seen once. This receptor was taken from an adult with an advanced solid tumor such as melanoma, head and neck, liver or kidney cancer. This specimen was CD4+ or CD8+ T cells sorted from blood, taken in a trial of the OX40 agonist ivuxolimab. The chain couples TRBV28 to TRBJ2-2; D tentatively reads TRBD1 or TRBD2 (6 bases each). The CDR3, as DNA: TGTGCCAGCAGCCTAGGGGGGACTCAGAACACCGGGGAGCTGTTTTTT. Its protein is CASSLGGTQNTGELFF.